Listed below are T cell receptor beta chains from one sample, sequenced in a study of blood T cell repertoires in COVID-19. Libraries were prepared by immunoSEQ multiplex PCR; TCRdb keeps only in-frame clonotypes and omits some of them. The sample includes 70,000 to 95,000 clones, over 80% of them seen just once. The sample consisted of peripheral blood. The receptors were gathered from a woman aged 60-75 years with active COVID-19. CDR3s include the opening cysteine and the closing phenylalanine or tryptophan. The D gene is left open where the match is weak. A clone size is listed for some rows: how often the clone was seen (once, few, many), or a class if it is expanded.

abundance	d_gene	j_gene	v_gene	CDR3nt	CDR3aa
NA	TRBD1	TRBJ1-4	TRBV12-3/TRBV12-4	TGTGCCAGCAGGGGACAGGGCGCTGAAAAACTGTTTTTT	CASRGQGAEKLFF
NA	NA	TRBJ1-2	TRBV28	TGTGCCAGCAGTTTAAATGGTGACGGGTTGGGCTACACCTTC	CASSLNGDGLGYTF
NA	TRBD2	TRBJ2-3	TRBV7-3	TGTGCCAGCAGCCTAGCGGGGATAAACACAGATACGCAGTATTTT	CASSLAGINTDTQYF
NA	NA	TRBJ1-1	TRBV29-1	TGCAGCGTTGTCTCTAGATTGAACACTGAAGCTTTCTTT	CSVVSRLNTEAFF
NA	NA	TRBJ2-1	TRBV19	TGTGCCAGTAAAGCGGGACACAGCTCCTACAATGAGCAGTTCTTC	CASKAGHSSYNEQFF
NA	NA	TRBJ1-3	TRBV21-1	TGTGCCAGCAGCTCCCTAGACAGGGACCCTGGAAACACCATATATTTT	CASSSLDRDPGNTIYF
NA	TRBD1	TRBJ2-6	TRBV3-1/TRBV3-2	TGTGCCAGCAGCCCCAGGGGGCTTGGGGCCAACGTCCTGACTTTC	CASSPRGLGANVLTF
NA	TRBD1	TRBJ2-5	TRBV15	TGTGCCACCAGCAGAGAGAGGGGGGCAGGGGGCGCAGAGACCCAGTACTTC	CATSRERGAGGAETQYF
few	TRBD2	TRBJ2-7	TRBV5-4	TGTGCCAGCAGCTTGGGGTCCCGAGCGGGGGGCTACGAGCAGTACTTC	CASSLGSRAGGYEQYF
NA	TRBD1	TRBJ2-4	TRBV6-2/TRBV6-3	TGTGCCAGCAGTTACACAGGGACAGGGGGCCAAGGTTGGGACATTCAGTACTTC	CASSYTGTGGQGWDIQYF
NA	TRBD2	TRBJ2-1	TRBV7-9	TGTGCCAGCAGCCTCGGGACTAGCGGGAGGACTTACAATGAGCAGTTCTTC	CASSLGTSGRTYNEQFF
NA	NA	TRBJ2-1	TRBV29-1	TGCAGCCTCGCTGCCGGGGGCTACAATGAGCAGTTCTTC	CSLAAGGYNEQFF
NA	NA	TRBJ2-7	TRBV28	TGTGCCAGCAGTTCCCCCCCGACAGTAGTTTACGAGCAGTACTTC	CASSSPPTVVYEQYF
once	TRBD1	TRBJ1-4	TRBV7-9	TGTGCCAGCAGCTTGGGGACAGGGACATCTGAAAAACTGTTTTTT	CASSLGTGTSEKLFF
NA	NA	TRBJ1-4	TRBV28	TGTGCCAGCAGTTTACAGGGTGGGGATGAAAAACTGTTTTTT	CASSLQGGDEKLFF
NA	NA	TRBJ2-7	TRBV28	TGTGCCAGCAGTTTGGGCGGGACCACTTCCTACGAGCAGTACTTC	CASSLGGTTSYEQYF
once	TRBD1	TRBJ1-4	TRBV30	TGTGCCTGGAGTGTAAAGGGACAGTCTTTTGAAAAACTGTTTTTT	CAWSVKGQSFEKLFF
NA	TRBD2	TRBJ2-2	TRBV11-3	TGTGCCAGCAGCCAGCCAATATCCGCGGGAGGCACGAACACCGGGGAGCTGTTTTTT	CASSQPISAGGTNTGELFF
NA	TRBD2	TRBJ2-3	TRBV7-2	TGTGCCAGCAGCTTAGTAGCGGGGGGTTCAGATACGCAGTATTTT	CASSLVAGGSDTQYF
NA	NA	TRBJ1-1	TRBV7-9	TGTGCCAGCAGCTTTTCTTCAGCAGCCGGGATTGAAGCTTTCTTT	CASSFSSAAGIEAFF
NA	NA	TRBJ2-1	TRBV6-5	TGTGCCAGCAGGCCCCGGCAGGGGACCTACAATGAGCAGTTCTTC	CASRPRQGTYNEQFF
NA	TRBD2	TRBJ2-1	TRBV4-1	TGCGCCAGCAGCCAAGGCACTAGCGGGGAGGGGCGTGACAATGAGCAGTTCTTC	CASSQGTSGEGRDNEQFF
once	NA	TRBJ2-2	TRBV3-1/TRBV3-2	TGTGCCAGCAGCCAAGCCCGGACAGAAACCGGGGAGCTGTTTTTT	CASSQARTETGELFF
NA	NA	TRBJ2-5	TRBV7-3	TGTGCCAGCAGCTTTACACACGGGGAGACCCAGTACTTC	CASSFTHGETQYF
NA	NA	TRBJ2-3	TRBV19	TGTGCCAGTAGTATAGGGGCAGGATTAGTGGATACGCAGTATTTT	CASSIGAGLVDTQYF
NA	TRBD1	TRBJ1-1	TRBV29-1	TGCAGCGTAGCCGGACAGGGAGACACTGAAGCTTTCTTT	CSVAGQGDTEAFF
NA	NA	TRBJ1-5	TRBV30	TGTGCCTGGAGTGTGCCCGGGGGAAGCAATCAGCCCCAGCATTTT	CAWSVPGGSNQPQHF
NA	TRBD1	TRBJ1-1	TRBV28	TGTGCCAGCAATCCCCTTCGGCAGGGGGCAGTTACTGAAGCTTTCTTT	CASNPLRQGAVTEAFF
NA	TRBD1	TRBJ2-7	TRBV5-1	TGCGCCAGCAGCGCAAAGGGACAGGGGGGATACGAGCAGTACTTC	CASSAKGQGGYEQYF
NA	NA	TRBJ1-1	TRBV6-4	TGTGCCAGCAGTGTCAGCGAATTAGCGGGGGAGGCTTTCTTT	CASSVSELAGEAFF
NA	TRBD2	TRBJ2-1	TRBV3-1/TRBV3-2	TGTGCCAGCAGCCAAGACGGGGGGGGAACCTACAATGAGCAGTTCTTC	CASSQDGGGTYNEQFF
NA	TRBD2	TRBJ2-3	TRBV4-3	TGCGCCAGCAGCCAGGGTAGGGGACTAGCGGGGGAAGATACGCAGTATTTT	CASSQGRGLAGEDTQYF
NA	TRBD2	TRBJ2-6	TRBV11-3	TGTGCCAGCAGCCCGGGACTAGCGGGAGGTAGCTCTGGGGCCAACGTCCTGACTTTC	CASSPGLAGGSSGANVLTF
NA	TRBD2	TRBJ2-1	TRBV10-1	TGCGCCAGCAGTGGAACTAGCGTATACAATGAGCAGTTCTTC	CASSGTSVYNEQFF
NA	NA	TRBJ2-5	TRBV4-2	TGTGCCAGCAGCCAAGATGGCGCAGGTCAAGAGACCCAGTACTTC	CASSQDGAGQETQYF
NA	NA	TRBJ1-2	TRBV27	TGTGCCAGCAGGCCCCTCGGGACACCGGGGCGCTATGGCTACACCTTC	CASRPLGTPGRYGYTF
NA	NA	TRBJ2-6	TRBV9	TGTGCCAGCAGCTCCCAGGCAGGCCTCTCTGGGGCCAACGTCCTGACTTTC	CASSSQAGLSGANVLTF
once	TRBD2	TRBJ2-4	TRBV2	TGTGCCAGCAGCCTCGGGGGGGACCTAGCCAAAAACATTCAGTACTTC	CASSLGGDLAKNIQYF
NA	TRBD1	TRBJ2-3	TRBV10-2	TGCGCCAGCATTTTCAGACAGGGGGTTCAAGATACGCAGTATTTT	CASIFRQGVQDTQYF
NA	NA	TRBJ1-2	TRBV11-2	TGTGCCAGCAGCCGGAGGCCGGACTATGGCTACACCTTC	CASSRRPDYGYTF
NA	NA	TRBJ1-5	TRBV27	TGTGCCAGCAGTTTACAGGGCTTCGGACAGCCCCAGCATTTT	CASSLQGFGQPQHF
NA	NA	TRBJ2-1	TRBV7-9	TGTGCCAGCAGCTTAAGCCTAGCTTCCAATGAGCAGTTCTTC	CASSLSLASNEQFF
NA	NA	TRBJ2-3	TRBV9	TGTGCCAGCAGTCGCAGGGAATGGACAGATACGCAGTATTTT	CASSRREWTDTQYF
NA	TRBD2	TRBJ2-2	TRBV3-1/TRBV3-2	TGTGCCAGCAGCCAAAGGACTAGCAGGAACACCGGGGAGCTGTTTTTT	CASSQRTSRNTGELFF
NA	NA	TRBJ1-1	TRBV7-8	TGTGCCAGCAGCCCACTTCTAGGACGCCGGGGGAACACTGAAGCTTTCTTT	CASSPLLGRRGNTEAFF